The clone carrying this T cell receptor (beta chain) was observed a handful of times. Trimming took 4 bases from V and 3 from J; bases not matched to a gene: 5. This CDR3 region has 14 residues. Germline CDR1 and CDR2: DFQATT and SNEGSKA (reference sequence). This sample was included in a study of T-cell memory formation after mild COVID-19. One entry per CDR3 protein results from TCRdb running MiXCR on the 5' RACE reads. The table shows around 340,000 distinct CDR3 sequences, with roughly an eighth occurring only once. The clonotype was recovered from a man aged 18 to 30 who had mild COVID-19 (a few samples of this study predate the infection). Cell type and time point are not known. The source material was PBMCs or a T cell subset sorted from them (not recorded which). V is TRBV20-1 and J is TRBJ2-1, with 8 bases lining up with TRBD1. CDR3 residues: CSAKTGVGYNEQFF. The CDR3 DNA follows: TGCAGTGCTAAGACAGGGGTTGGCTACAATGAGCAGTTCTTC.